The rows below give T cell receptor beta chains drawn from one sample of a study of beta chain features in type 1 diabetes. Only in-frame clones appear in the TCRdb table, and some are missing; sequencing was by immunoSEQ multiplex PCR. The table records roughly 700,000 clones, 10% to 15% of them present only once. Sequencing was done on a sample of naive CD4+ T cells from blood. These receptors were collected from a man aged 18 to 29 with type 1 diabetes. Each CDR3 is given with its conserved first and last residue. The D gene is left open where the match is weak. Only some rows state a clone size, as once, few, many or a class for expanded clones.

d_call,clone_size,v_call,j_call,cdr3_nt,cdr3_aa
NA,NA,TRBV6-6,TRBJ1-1,TGTGCCAGCAGTGTGGCCTGGGAGGGGACTGAAGCTTTCTTT,CASSVAWEGTEAFF
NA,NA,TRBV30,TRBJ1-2,TGTGCCTGGAGGAAATTCGGTGAGGGCCTCTATGGCTACACCTTC,CAWRKFGEGLYGYTF
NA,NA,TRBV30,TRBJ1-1,TGTGCCTGGACCTCTGGTGACACTGAAGCTTTCTTT,CAWTSGDTEAFF
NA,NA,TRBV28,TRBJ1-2,TGTGCCAGCAGTTTAGGGGGCGCGGGAGGCTACACCTTC,CASSLGGAGGYTF
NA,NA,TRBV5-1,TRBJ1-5,TGCGCCAGCAGCTGGTATAGCAATCAGCCCCAGCATTTT,CASSWYSNQPQHF
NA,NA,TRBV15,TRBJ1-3,TGTGCCACCAGCAGAGATGTCAGCTCCGACTCTGGAAACACCATATATTTT,CATSRDVSSDSGNTIYF
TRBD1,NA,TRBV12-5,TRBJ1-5,TGTGCTACACCCCCACCAACGGGACAGAATCAGCCCCAGCATTTT,CATPPPTGQNQPQHF
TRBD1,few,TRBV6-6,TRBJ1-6,TGTGCCAGCAAAAAGGGACAGGGGAATTCACCCCTCCACTTT,CASKKGQGNSPLHF
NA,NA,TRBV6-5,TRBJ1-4,TGTGCCAGCAGCCGAGGCGGGTTCCAAGAAAAACTGTTTTTT,CASSRGGFQEKLFF
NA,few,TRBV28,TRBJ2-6,TGTGCCAGCAGTTTCGGGGTTACCGGGGCCAACGTCCTGACTTTC,CASSFGVTGANVLTF
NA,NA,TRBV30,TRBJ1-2,TGTGCCTGGAGTTATTCTGGGCAGAGTGGCTACACCTTC,CAWSYSGQSGYTF
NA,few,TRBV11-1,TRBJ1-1,TGTGCCAGCAGCCCGATCGAGGGCCTTAACACTGAAGCTTTCTTT,CASSPIEGLNTEAFF
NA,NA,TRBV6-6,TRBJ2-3,TGTGCCAGCAGTTTATTCGGTGTCAGCTCAGATACGCAGTATTTT,CASSLFGVSSDTQYF
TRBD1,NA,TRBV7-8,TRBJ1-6,TGTGCCAGCAGCCGTGGGCAGGGACAGGATATTTCACCCCTCCACTTT,CASSRGQGQDISPLHF
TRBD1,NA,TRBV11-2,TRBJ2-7,TGTGCCAGCAGCGTTGGGACAGGGAGCTCCTACGAGCAGTACTTC,CASSVGTGSSYEQYF
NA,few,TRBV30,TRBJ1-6,TGTGCCTGGAGTGTAGGGCAGGGCAATTCACCCCTCCACTTT,CAWSVGQGNSPLHF
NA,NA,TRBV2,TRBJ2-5,TGTGCCAGCGGCCGGGACCGTCAGTACTTC,CASGRDRQYF
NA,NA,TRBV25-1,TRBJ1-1,TGTGCCAGCAGGCACTCGGCGGGGTATGGGTTCACTGAAGCTTTCTTT,CASRHSAGYGFTEAFF
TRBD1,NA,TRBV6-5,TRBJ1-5,TGTGCCAGCAGTCCAGACAGGGGTTGGGATCAGCCCCAGCATTTT,CASSPDRGWDQPQHF
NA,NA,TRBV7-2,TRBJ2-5,TGTGCCAGCAGCCCGCGAAACAGGGTCCAAGAGACCCAGTACTTC,CASSPRNRVQETQYF
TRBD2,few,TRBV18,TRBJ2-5,TGTGCCAGCTCACAACTCCGGGGGGACGAAGAGACCCAGTACTTC,CASSQLRGDEETQYF
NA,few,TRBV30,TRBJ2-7,TGTGCCTGGAGTGTAGGGGCCTCCTACGAGCAGTACTTC,CAWSVGASYEQYF
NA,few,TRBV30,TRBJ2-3,TGTGCCTGGAGTGTGGCCCAGGGGACCACAGATACGCAGTATTTT,CAWSVAQGTTDTQYF
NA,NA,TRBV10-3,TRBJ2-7,TGTGCCGTCACAGGGTCTACCTACGAGCAGTACTTC,CAVTGSTYEQYF
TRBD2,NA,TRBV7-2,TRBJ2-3,TGTGCCAGCAGCTTAGCTCCTGGTTTAGCGGGGGGGCCTACAGATACGCAGTATTTT,CASSLAPGLAGGPTDTQYF
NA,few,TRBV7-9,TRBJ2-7,TGTGCCAGCAGCTTATTGTGGACTTCGATCGACGAGCAGTACTTC,CASSLLWTSIDEQYF
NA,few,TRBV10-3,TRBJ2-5,TGTGCCATCAGTGACTCGACAAGGGTTACGGAGACCCAGTACTTC,CAISDSTRVTETQYF
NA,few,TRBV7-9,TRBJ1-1,TGTGCCAGCAGCTTATCCGACCGAAACACTGAAGCTTTCTTT,CASSLSDRNTEAFF
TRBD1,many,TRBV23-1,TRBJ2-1,TGCGCCAGCAGCCGGCCGGGACAGAGGAACAATGAGCAGTTCTTC,CASSRPGQRNNEQFF
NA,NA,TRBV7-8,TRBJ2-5,TGTGCCAGCAGCGACGAGGGAGACCAGAAGGCCCAGTACTTC,CASSDEGDQKAQYF
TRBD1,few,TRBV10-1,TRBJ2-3,TGCGCCAGCAGTGCCGGGACAGACACAGATACGCAGTATTTT,CASSAGTDTDTQYF
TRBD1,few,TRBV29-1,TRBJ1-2,TGCAGCGTTGATCACCCCGGGACAGGACCCCTTGACGGCTACACCTTC,CSVDHPGTGPLDGYTF
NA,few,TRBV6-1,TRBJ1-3,TGTGCCAGCCGTGAAGGGGAGATGCCTAGCTCTGGAAACACCATATATTTT,CASREGEMPSSGNTIYF
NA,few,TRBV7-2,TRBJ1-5,TGTGCCAGCAGCTCCTACACAGGGAGGAACCAGCCCCAGCATTTT,CASSSYTGRNQPQHF
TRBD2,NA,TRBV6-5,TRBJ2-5,TGTGCCAGCAGTTACCCGGGCCTAGCGGGTCAAGAGACCCAGTACTTC,CASSYPGLAGQETQYF
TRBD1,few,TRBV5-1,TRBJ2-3,TGCGCCAGCAGCTTCACCGGGACAGCCCCGGGGACAGATACGCAGTATTTT,CASSFTGTAPGTDTQYF
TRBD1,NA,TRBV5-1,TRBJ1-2,TGCGCCAGCAGCTTTTCAGGGGGCGATGGCTACACCTTC,CASSFSGGDGYTF
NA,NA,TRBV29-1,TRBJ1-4,TGCAGCGTTGGGGCCGGGACTCCTAATGAAAAACTGTTTTTT,CSVGAGTPNEKLFF
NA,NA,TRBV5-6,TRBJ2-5,TGTGCCAGCAGCTTCTTTGACGGGAAGCCGGCCCAGTACTTC,CASSFFDGKPAQYF
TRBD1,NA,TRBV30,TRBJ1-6,TGTGCCTGCCTACAGGGGGCAGGGTCACCCCTCCACTTT,CACLQGAGSPLHF
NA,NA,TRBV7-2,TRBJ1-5,TGTGCCAGCAGCTTAGCGAACACTAACAATCAGCCCCAGCATTTT,CASSLANTNNQPQHF
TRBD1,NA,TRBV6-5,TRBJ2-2,TGTGCCAGCATATGGCAGGGGGCTACCGGGGAGCTGTTTTTT,CASIWQGATGELFF
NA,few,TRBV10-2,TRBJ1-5,TGCGCCAGCAGTGTTGACGGGGTCCAGGGTAATCAGCCCCAGCATTTT,CASSVDGVQGNQPQHF
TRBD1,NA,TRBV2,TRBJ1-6,TGTGCCAGCAGTGCGACAGGGACCGGTTCACCCCTCCACTTT,CASSATGTGSPLHF
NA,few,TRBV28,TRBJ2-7,TGTGCCACCAAACGCCCAGGGTTTCACGAGCAGTACTTC,CATKRPGFHEQYF
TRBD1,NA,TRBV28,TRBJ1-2,TGTGCCAGCAGCCCGGGACAGGGGACTAGCGGCTACACCTTC,CASSPGQGTSGYTF
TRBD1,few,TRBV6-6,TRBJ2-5,TGTGCCAGCAGTATAACAGGGGTCGGTCAAGAGACCCAGTACTTC,CASSITGVGQETQYF
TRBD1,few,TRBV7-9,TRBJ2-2,TGTGCCAGCAGCAACCGACAGGGGAACACCGGGGAGCTGTTTTTT,CASSNRQGNTGELFF
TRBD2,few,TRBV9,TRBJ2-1,TGTGCCAGCAGCGTACTAGCGGGGGGTTTCGATGAGCAGTTCTTC,CASSVLAGGFDEQFF
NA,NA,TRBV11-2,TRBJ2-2,TGTGCCAGCAGCTTTGGTAGAGACACCGGGGAGCTGTTTTTT,CASSFGRDTGELFF
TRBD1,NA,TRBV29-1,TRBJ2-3,TGCAGCGTTGAATGGACAGGGGGCGGTGATACGCAGTATTTT,CSVEWTGGGDTQYF
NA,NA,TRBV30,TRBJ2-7,TGTGCCTGGAGCGCCCGGGCAGGGAGAGAGTACGAGCAGTACTTC,CAWSARAGREYEQYF
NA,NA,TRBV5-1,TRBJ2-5,TGCGCCAGCAGCCCGAATACCGCCGACCAAGAGACCCAGTACTTC,CASSPNTADQETQYF
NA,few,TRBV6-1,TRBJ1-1,TGTGCCAGCAGCCACGAGTGGGACACTGAAGCTTTCTTT,CASSHEWDTEAFF
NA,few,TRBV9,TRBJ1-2,TGTGCCAGCAGCCCGTCAGCTTCTAACTATGGCTACACCTTC,CASSPSASNYGYTF
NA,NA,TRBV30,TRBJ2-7,TGTGCCTGGAGCCCGGGGGCTGCCGAGCAGTACTTC,CAWSPGAAEQYF
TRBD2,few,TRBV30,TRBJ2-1,TGTGCCTGGAGTGCCCTAGCGGGGGAGCAGTTCTTC,CAWSALAGEQFF